This T cell receptor beta chain was observed in a study of blood T cells in healthy people across ages. Study observations and caveats: Greater diversity and more naive CD4+ cells were seen in long-lived donors than in aged donors.

Details on this clonotype: What it binds is unknown.

The use of a sample-barcoded 5' primer and a J-beta primer mix characterized a second PCR of roughly 7 to 12 cycles. A tag from a template-switch adaptor with 12 random nucleotides marked each cDNA molecule. TCRdb reanalysed the 5' RACE reads using MiXCR and keeps one entry per CDR3 protein. The data show around 280,000 distinct CDR3 sequences, with 27% seen just once and 29% held by the top ten. Per the germline V gene, CDR1 is DFQATT and CDR2 is SNEGSKA (reference sequence). The CDR3 runs to 15 residues. The amount of total RNA extracted per sample was at least 5.5 micrograms. V gene TRBV20-1 combines with J gene TRBJ2-5, with 9 nucleotides matching TRBD2. The DNA matches TRBJ2-1 better at its end, which makes the J call doubtful. The sequence derives from a woman between 65 and 79 years old in good health. Material: blood. The CDR3 sequence is CSARGREGFYNEQFF. The CDR3 coding sequence is TGCAGTGCTAGGGGGCGGGAGGGCTTCTACAATGAGCAGTTCTTC.